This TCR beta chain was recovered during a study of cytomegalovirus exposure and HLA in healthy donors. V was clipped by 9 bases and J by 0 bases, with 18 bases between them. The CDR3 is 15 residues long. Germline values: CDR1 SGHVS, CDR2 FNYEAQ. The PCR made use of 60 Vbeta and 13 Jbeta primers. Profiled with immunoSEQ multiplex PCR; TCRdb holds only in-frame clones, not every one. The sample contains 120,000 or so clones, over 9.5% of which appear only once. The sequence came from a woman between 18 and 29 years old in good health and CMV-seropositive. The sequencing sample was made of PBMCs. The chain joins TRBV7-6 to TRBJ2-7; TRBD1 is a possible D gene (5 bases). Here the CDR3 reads CASTATLGASYEQYF. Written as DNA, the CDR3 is TGTGCCAGTACCGCTACCCTAGGGGCCTCCTACGAGCAGTACTTC.